This T cell receptor (beta chain) was sequenced for a study of cytomegalovirus exposure and HLA in healthy donors (dated by TCRdb to 2016 to 2017). In terms of the full investigation: An earlier analysis of some 550 of the donors reported approximately 300 Gb of sequence data and 120 million or so unique TCR beta sequences from around 200 million T cells. Among a few hundred genotyped donors of the cohort, an average of approximately 240,000 unique TCR beta nucleotide sequences were sequenced per donor, 15% to 20% of them non-productive. In a later analysis, previously published TCR beta repertoires from roughly 710 donors were re-analyzed and high-resolution HLA genotyping was added so that TCR occurrence patterns could be studied. In an earlier analysis of roughly 540 of the donors, high-throughput TCR beta sequencing was used to judge whether each TCR beta V gene segment behaved as functional or pseudogenic. A separate validation cohort of roughly 130 different subjects was used in addition to the approximately 700-subject first cohort. To predict cytomegalovirus infection status, the study brought together high-throughput TCR immunosequencing, statistical association of individual TCRs with disease status, and machine learning. Roughly 310 gigabases of sequencing data and approximately 85 million unique TCR sequences were included in an early release covering 500 to 750 HLA-typed donors. HLA typing covered class I and class II loci at four-digit resolution. Donor age, sex, ethnicity and CMV serostatus were compiled alongside the repertoire data. Every repertoire in the discovery cohort had been generated on one and the same sequencing platform. The study used immunosequencing to profile the T cell repertoires of around 600 subjects and linked those repertoires to cytomegalovirus serostatus. In the later analysis, no new phenotypic data were used to find candidate immune exposures; instead, reliance was placed on TCR beta sequences and their occurrence across donors. Of the approximately 400 genotyped donors, approximately 82% fell in the genetic ancestry cluster associated with self-reported Caucasian donors. In a later genetic analysis, genome-wide SNP genotypes for about three fifths of the roughly 670 donors were used, and that subset was treated as a discovery cohort. The number of typed donors differed by locus: about 620-640 for A, B, C, DRB1 and DQB1; about 520 for DQA1; 606 for DPA1; and around 490 for DPB1. The study was designed to test whether signatures of past pathogen exposure could be identified by cataloging public T cell receptors. A handful of DR-DQ haplotypes were handled as single units for association and clustering because linkage in the cohort was strong. The investigation overall reported the following: Because counts were too low, roughly 17 rarely observed V segments, including chromosome 9 orphons, were left out of the earlier analysis of 500 to 750 of the donors. Some IMGT-functional V segments, including TRBV6-2 and TRBV6-3, could not be told apart with the 87-base-pair reads, so those segments were excluded. Most TCR sequences were seen in very few donors, while some public TCRs were found in many individuals. This cohort had only TCR beta chains sequenced, and the lack of alpha or paired-chain data limited which features could be detected. In the study, some 180 TCR beta chains were listed as associated with cytomegalovirus. A later analysis reported that several top co-occurrence clusters appeared linked to parvovirus B19, influenza, CMV and Epstein-Barr virus. Presence/absence analyses assumed roughly uniform sequencing depth across donors, an assumption that may not hold. When HLA alleles, especially DR and DQ, strongly co-occurred, attributing TCR associations to individual alleles was difficult. For the cohort, immune exposure information was limited to CMV serostatus. It was suggested by the authors that the approach could potentially be generalized to other disease states and immunological phenotypes. A few of the identified cytomegalovirus-associated TCR beta chains were confirmed in vitro to be specific for cytomegalovirus antigens. Broadly in line with IMGT annotations, most TCR beta V segments showed up in productive rearrangements about 87% or about 30% of the time in an earlier analysis of roughly 590 of the donors. A later analysis found that HLA-associated TCR beta chains were more clonally expanded and had lower generation probabilities than equally common non-associated chains. A later analysis found that TCR association rates varied across HLA loci, with DRB1 alleles showing the most associated TCRs and HLA-C alleles the fewest. Linkage disequilibrium might explain the correlated functional status among segregating V segments, but an unknown experimental factor could not be excluded. HLA typing was unavailable for some donors at each locus, so association tests used only the typed subset. In a later genetic analysis, a missense DCLRE1C variant was associated with V-gene and J-gene trimming of TCR beta chains, and the association was replicated in an independent cohort. The classifier was reported to diagnose cytomegalovirus status with high specificity and sensitivity in both the original and validation cohorts. In a later genetic analysis, fewer N-insertions in productive TCRs were reported among donors in an Asian-associated ancestry cluster than the approximately 710-donor mean. A group of highly shared sequence variants was considered likely to be a technical artifact of the sequencing pipeline. A further reported finding was that TCR beta sequences accurately predicted the HLA-A and HLA-B alleles for most subjects in the first cohort. Most CMV-associated TCR beta chains appeared to be HLA-restricted in a later analysis, and the HLA associations seemed to be driven largely by CMV exposure. Specific HLA alleles were associated with around 18,000 TCR beta sequences at a false discovery rate of 0.05 in a later analysis.

The library was made by the immunoSEQ multiplex PCR assay. For the multiplex PCR, a mixture combining 60 forward primers for TCR Vbeta segments and 13 reverse primers for TCR Jbeta segments was used. The CDR3 region of rearranged TCR beta genes was amplified from genomic DNA by a multiplex PCR assay. The Illumina HiSeq System was used to sequence the amplified TCR beta libraries as 87-base-pair reads. For the original study's pipeline: Across the 640 or so repertoires, a later analysis counted 78 million or so unique TCR beta chains, 9.5 million to 13 million of which were shared by at least two donors. Raw reads were error-corrected and collapsed into unique sequences with a nearest-neighbor algorithm that merged closely related sequences to remove PCR and sequencing errors. To assign V, D and J gene segments, CDR3 sequences were aligned to IMGT reference sequences. For a sequence to be retained, a match of at least six nucleotides to both a V gene segment and a J gene segment was required. Rearrangements were called productive when the CDR3 lacked stop codons and stayed in frame with V and J; all others were non-productive. CDR3 was defined according to IMGT convention as the region running from the second conserved V-encoded cysteine to the conserved J-encoded phenylalanine. The earlier analysis of 500 to 750 of the donors excluded any sequence lacking an unambiguous match to a single V gene segment. In an earlier analysis of some 590 of the donors, a V segment was called functional when productive rearrangements were above 56.7%, and segregating when the standard deviation between donors exceeded 5%. A statistical classification framework was developed to diagnose cytomegalovirus status using the catalog of TCR beta chain sequences. In a later analysis, V and J genes were assigned by comparing TCR nucleotide sequences against IMGT/GENE-DB human TR gene sequences. The TCRdist pipeline was used in a later analysis to assign CDR3 sequences and most-parsimonious VDJ recombination scenarios. In a later analysis, each TCR beta chain was defined by its CDR3 amino acid sequence together with its V-gene family, and reads lacking a unique V-gene family were excluded. To address suspected cross-contamination and a sequencing artifact, a later analysis removed 550 to 750 highly shared, low-generation-probability nucleotide sequences. In a later analysis, a clonal expansion index was calculated for each public chain from normalized within-repertoire ranks of inferred template counts. In a later analysis, generation probabilities were computed using a VDJ recombination model fitted to out-of-frame rearrangements, and the results were checked against IGoR. A later analysis scored TCR-TCR, TCR-HLA and TCR-CMV co-occurrence with hypergeometric tests, applying a repertoire-size bias correction to TCR pairs. False discovery rates were estimated in a later analysis by permuting HLA or CMV assignments 20 times. In a later analysis, co-occurring TCRs were grouped with DBSCAN, and TCRdist sequence similarity was added when clustering was performed within HLA-allele-positive subsets. Repertoires with fewer than 30,000 or more than 120,000 public chains, plus five repertoires with anomalous nucleotide sharing, were excluded from co-occurrence clustering. Imported from immuneACCESS, the table was reduced by TCRdb to in-frame sequences with V and J called. These copies leave out some clones; in studies compared against another copy, an unresolved V gene accounts for under half, and the cause of the remainder is not known. D and trimming come from the DNA, and the V and J calls and clone size come from that table. A total of about 140,000 clones appear in this sample, around 80% of them only once. The top ten hold 4.5% of the sample.

On this clone: What this receptor recognizes is not known. No clone much larger than this one lies a single base away; base qualities are absent.

The cohort was made up of 650 to 700 healthy bone marrow donors. All cohort members were sampled while nominally healthy, although unrecorded immune exposures were likely present. The donor tested CMV seronegative, placing the donor among the 352 seronegative members of the cohort. A peripheral blood sample was provided by each donor, and peripheral blood mononuclear cells were used for TCR beta sequencing. The Qiagen DNeasy Blood Extraction Kit was used to extract genomic DNA from the blood cell samples. Reading from cysteine to phenylalanine, the CDR3 counts 15 amino acids. Here the CDR3 DNA is all that survives: 45 bases in frame from base 1. The germline V gene (reference sequence) provides CDR1 SSHAT and CDR2 FNYEAQ. Germline trimming: 5 bases from V, 0 bases from J; junction bases outside gene matches: 3.

The sequence joins TRBV7-7 to TRBJ2-5; 10 junctional bases match TRBD1. Sequencing used PBMCs. The sequence derives from a man between 40 and 49 years old in good health and CMV-seronegative. The encoded CDR3 is CASSVDRGDQETQYF. In nucleotide form, the sequence is TGTGCCAGCAGCGTGGACAGGGGGGACCAAGAGACCCAGTACTTC.